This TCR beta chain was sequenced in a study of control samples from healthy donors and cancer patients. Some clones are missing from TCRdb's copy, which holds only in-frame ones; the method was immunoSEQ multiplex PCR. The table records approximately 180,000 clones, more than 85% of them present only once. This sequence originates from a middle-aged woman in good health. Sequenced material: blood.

This CDR3 reads CASSEIFRDTEAFF. CDR3 in DNA: TGTGCCAGCAGTGAAATCTTTAGGGACACTGAAGCTTTCTTT. The chain uses TRBV2 and TRBJ1-1; no firm D call. This CDR3 spans 14 amino acids. V lost 2 bases, J lost 3 bases, and 10 bases lay in between. Looked up from germline, CDR1 is SNHLY and CDR2 is FYNNEI.